This TCR beta chain appears in the sequencing data of a study of blood T cell repertoires in COVID-19 (dated by TCRdb to 2018 to 2021). For the study in its entirety: Samples from collaborators originated in the United States, Italy and Spain and spanned both the acute and convalescent phases of COVID-19. The material from the prospective study consisted of cDNA or gDNA derived from T cells, B-cell-depleted T cells, or PBMCs. Deeply sampled blood TCRbeta repertoires from subjects exposed to, actively infected with, or recovered from COVID-19 were included in the dataset. The repertoires were made available in a free public database intended to serve as a resource for research on the immune response to SARS-CoV-2. Samples were obtained from the ongoing ImmuneRACE study (first 160 participants) and from about 1,300 subjects provided by 6 global collaborators. The sample metadata nearly always contained a de-identified subject ID, COVID-19 status, age in years and sex. Where HLA class I and class II types were available, the types were taken from metadata supplied by the sample provider, not from assay-based typing.

The immunoSEQ Assay, a bias-controlled multiplex PCR, was used to amplify TCRbeta CDR3 regions from genomic DNA. The authors' pipeline ran thus. The number of nucleated cells in each sample was estimated by amplification of reference gene primers within the assay. Sequence reads were collapsed and filtered to measure the absolute abundance of every unique TCRbeta CDR3 rearrangement. For each sample, productive Simpson clonality was calculated by taking the square root of Simpson's diversity index across productive rearrangements. TCRdb holds this immuneACCESS table with in-frame rearrangements only. Some clones are missing; in checked studies, unresolved V genes explain under half, and the rest has no known cause. That table gives V, J and clone size, and the DNA gave D and trimming. For this sample the table gives around 170,000 clones, of which around 80% were detected only once. Together, the top ten hold approximately 14% of the sample.

Whole blood was collected in K2EDTA tubes by collaborating institutions according to the institutions' own protocols. For TCRbeta analysis, collaborators shipped samples in one of three forms: frozen whole blood, isolated PBMCs, or DNA extracted from either of those sample types. Study-wide conclusions, independent of this receptor: The amount of clinical and demographic metadata varied by source and participant and was provided uncurated.

On this clone: Which antigen it targets is not known. Base-call qualities are not available, and no considerably larger clone is one nucleotide away.

CDR1 and CDR2 (SEHNR, FQNEAQ) derive from the germline V gene (reference sequence). The CDR3 numbers 18 residues from cysteine through phenylalanine. Here the CDR3 DNA is all that survives: 54 bases in frame from base 1. Compared with germline, V lacks 5 bases and J lacks 0 bases; bases without a gene match: 10. This TCR came from a man younger than 45 with active or convalescent COVID-19. The rearrangement combines TRBV7-9 with TRBJ1-1, with 12 junctional bases fitting TRBD1. The specimen was peripheral blood. The encoded CDR3 is CASSILPGQGAMNTEAFF. DNA sequence: TGTGCCAGCAGCATCCTACCGGGACAGGGGGCGATGAACACTGAAGCTTTCTTT.